This TCR beta chain was documented in a study of blood T cell repertoires in COVID-19. For the study at large: Samples came from the United States, Italy and Spain, spanning acute and convalescent COVID-19. T cells, B-cell-depleted T cells, or PBMCs supplied cDNA or gDNA.

Per the authors' pipeline: Estimation of nucleated cell counts relied on the amplification of reference gene primers. Measured with immunoSEQ multiplex PCR; TCRdb has only the in-frame clones, and not every one. V, J and clone size are those of that table, while D and trimming were read from the DNA. The sample has 50,000 to 70,000 clones; almost 80% are singletons. Trimming stripped 1 base from V and 11 bases from J, with 8 bases between. The CDR3 sequence is 11 residues long. Germline lookup yields CDR1 MGHRA and CDR2 YSYEKL. The gene calls are TRBV4-1 and TRBJ1-2; D gene unclear. The receptor comes from a man aged 60 to 75 with acute or convalescent COVID-19. The sample taken for sequencing was peripheral blood. The CDR3 coding sequence is TGCGCCAGCAGCCAAGCTACCGAGTACACCTTC. Translating gives CASSQATEYTF.